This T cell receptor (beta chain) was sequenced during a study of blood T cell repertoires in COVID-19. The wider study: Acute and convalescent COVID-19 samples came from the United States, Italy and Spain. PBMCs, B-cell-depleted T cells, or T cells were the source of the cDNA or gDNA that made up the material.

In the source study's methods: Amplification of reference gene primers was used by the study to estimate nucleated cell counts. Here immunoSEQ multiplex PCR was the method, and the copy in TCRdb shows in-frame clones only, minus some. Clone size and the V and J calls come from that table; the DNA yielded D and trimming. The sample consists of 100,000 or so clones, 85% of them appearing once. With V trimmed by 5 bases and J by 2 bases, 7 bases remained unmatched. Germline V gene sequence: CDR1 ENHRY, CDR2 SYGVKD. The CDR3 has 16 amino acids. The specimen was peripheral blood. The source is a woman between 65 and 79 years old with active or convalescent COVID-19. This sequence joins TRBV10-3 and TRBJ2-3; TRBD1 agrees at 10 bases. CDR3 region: CAISRGQGGPTDTQYF. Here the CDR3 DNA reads TGTGCCATCAGTCGCGGACAGGGGGGACCCACAGATACGCAGTATTTT.